Each of the 26 T cell receptor beta chains below was sequenced from the same sample in a study of cytomegalovirus exposure and HLA in healthy donors. The PCR made use of 60 Vbeta and 13 Jbeta primers. Sequencing used immunoSEQ multiplex PCR; TCRdb keeps in-frame clones, though not all of them. The table has 150,000 or so clones, 80% seen once. Input material: PBMCs. All receptors come from a man younger than 45 in good health and CMV-seropositive.

The V gene is TRBV27, the J gene TRBJ2-1; 10 nucleotides align to TRBD2. Trimming took 5 bases from V and 9 from J; bases not matched to a gene: 13. The germline V gene encodes CDR1 MNHEY and CDR2 SMNVEV (reference sequence). This CDR3 comprises 16 residues. The CDR3 protein is CASSVNGAGGPLEQFF. CDR3 sequence (DNA): TGTGCCAGCAGTGTAAACGGAGCGGGAGGGCCTCTTGAGCAGTTCTTC.

The chain has TRBV18 and TRBJ2-2, with a possible D match to TRBD2 (5 bases). The CDR3 consists of 14 residues. The V end was cut by 0 bases, the J end by 6 bases, with 8 bases between. CDR1 and CDR2 (germline): KGHSH, LQKENI. This CDR3 reads CASSPPSRAGELFF. CDR3 coding DNA: TGTGCCAGCTCACCACCTTCGCGGGCCGGGGAGCTGTTTTTT. Variable domain in full (rest from reference TRBV18 and TRBJ2-2): NAGVMQNPRHLVRRRGQEARLRCSPMKGHSHVYWYRQLPEEGLKFMVYLQKENIIDESGMPKERFSAEFPKEGPSILRIQQVVRGDSAAYFCASSPPSRAGELFFGEGSRLTVL.

A note on this clone: A junction boundary mismatches the germline segment, possibly from a read error. The rearrangement joins TRBV7-9 to TRBJ2-5, with a weak D call TRBD1 (5 bases). The CDR3 runs 15 residues. From germline, CDR1 is SEHNR and CDR2 FQNEAQ (reference sequence). CDR3 protein: CSSSFLSGAGETQYF. The CDR3 nucleotides read TGTTCCAGCAGCTTTTTAAGTGGGGCTGGTGAGACCCAGTACTTC.

About this clone: The same CDR3 can be traced to other DNA sequences in this sample. The genes are TRBV7-2 and TRBJ2-7, with 7 bases that match TRBD2. This CDR3 spans 14 amino acids. The germline CDR1 and CDR2 sequences are SGHTA and FQGNSA. V lost 0 bases, J lost 4 bases, and 3 bases stayed unmatched. Here the CDR3 reads CASSLAGGPYEQYF. The CDR3 nucleotides read TGTGCCAGCAGCTTAGCGGGAGGGCCTTACGAGCAGTACTTC. Drawing the rest from reference TRBV7-2 and TRBJ2-7, the complete variable domain is GAGVSQSPSNKVTEKGKDVELRCDPISGHTALYWYRQSLGQGLEFLIYFQGNSAPDKSGLPSDRFSAERTGGSVSTLTIQRTQQEDSAVYLCASSLAGGPYEQYFGPGTRLTVT.

This clone has just a few counts. The V and J genes are TRBV18 and TRBJ2-7; D perhaps matches TRBD2 (5 bases). The CDR3 loop spans 12 amino acids. The V end was cut by 1 base, the J end by 5 bases, with 6 bases between. Germline assignment: CDR1 KGHSH and CDR2 LQKENI. CDR3 in DNA: TGTGCCAGCTCACCACAGGGAGACGAGCAGTACTTC. Translation gives CASSPQGDEQYF.

The V and J genes are TRBV5-1 and TRBJ2-5; TRBD1 aligns across 8 bases. V was clipped by 9 bases and J by 5 bases; unmatched bases: 9. The V gene's germline CDR1 is SGHRS and CDR2 YFSETQ. This CDR3 spans 13 amino acids. CDR3 sequence reads: CATTDRVSETQYF. As DNA, the CDR3 is TGCGCCACCACGGACAGGGTCAGTGAGACCCAGTACTTC. Filled out from reference TRBV5-1 and TRBJ2-5, the complete variable domain reads KAGVTQTPRYLIKTRGQQVTLSCSPISGHRSVSWYQQTPGQGLQFLFEYFSETQRNKGNFPGRFSGRQFSNSRSEMNVSTLELGDSALYLCATTDRVSETQYFGPGTRLLVL.

This clone showed up just once. This sequence joins TRBV11-2 and TRBJ2-7; possibly TRBD2 for D (6 bases). V was pared by 1 base and J by 3 bases, with 19 bases between. The length of the CDR3 is 17 residues. CDR1 SGHAT and CDR2 FQNNGV come from the germline V gene. The CDR3 protein is CASSLGGVRAGYYEQYF. For the CDR3, the DNA is TGTGCCAGCAGCTTAGGTGGGGTTCGAGCGGGCTACTACGAGCAGTACTTC.

This rearrangement joins TRBV7-3 to TRBJ1-1; TRBD1 matches at 9 bases. Germline V gives CDR1 SGHTA, CDR2 FQGTGA. V was clipped by 5 bases and J by 4 bases; unmatched bases: 8. The CDR3 loop spans 15 amino acids. CDR3 bases: TGTGCCAGCAGCCAAACAGGGACAGGGATCACTGAAGCTTTCTTT. Protein: CASSQTGTGITEAFF.

The chain joins TRBV28 to TRBJ1-3; D might be TRBD1 (6 bases). Germline values: CDR1 MDHEN, CDR2 SYDVKM. The CDR3 has 14 residues. V gave up 5 bases and J gave up 8 bases, with 16 bases separating them. DNA of the CDR3: TGTGCCAGCAGTGGGCTAAGGGGGACGGACACCATATATTTT. It encodes CASSGLRGTDTIYF.

The chain combines TRBV19 with TRBJ1-2; 9 positions match TRBD1. The CDR3 contains 16 residues. CDR1 is LNHDA, CDR2 SQIVND, per germline (reference sequence). Trimming took 5 bases from V and 6 from J; bases not matched to a gene: 13. The DNA of the CDR3 is TGTGCCAGTAGTCGCCTTAGGACAGGGGATTCAAATGGCTACACCTTC. As protein: CASSRLRTGDSNGYTF.

V usage is TRBV4-2 and J usage is TRBJ2-7; 8 bases fit TRBD2. Germline V CDR1 and CDR2: LGHNA, YNFKEQ. V was pared by 0 bases and J by 7 bases, with 14 bases of the junction left unmatched. CDR3 size: 17 residues. The CDR3 reads CASSQESGEREYREQYF. The DNA for the CDR3 is TGTGCCAGCAGCCAAGAAAGTGGCGAGCGGGAGTATCGGGAGCAGTACTTC.

The chain links TRBV2 to TRBJ2-1; 8 positions agree with TRBD1. Germline V gene sequence: CDR1 SNHLY, CDR2 FYNNEI. V lost 6 bases, J lost 9 bases, and 10 bases stayed unmatched. The CDR3 totals 14 residues. CDR3 DNA: TGTGCCAGCAGCCCGACAGGGGATTTTGGTGAGCAGTTCTTC. Its protein product is CASSPTGDFGEQFF.

This clone was detected a few times. The chain joins TRBV5-5 to TRBJ2-7; 7 nucleotides agree with TRBD1. This CDR3 has 14 residues. Looked up from germline, CDR1 is SGHKS and CDR2 is YYEKEE (reference sequence). Unmatched junction bases numbered 7, after V lost 5 bases and J lost 2 bases. DNA of the CDR3: TGTGCCAGCAGTTTAAGGGACAGAGCCTACGAGCAGTACTTC. This gives the protein CASSLRDRAYEQYF.

The chain links TRBV5-5 to TRBJ2-7; TRBD2 matches 9 bases. Trimming at V came to 4 bases and at J to 3 bases, leaving 8 bases not matched to a gene. The CDR3 spans 15 residues. Germline assignment: CDR1 SGHKS and CDR2 YYEKEE (reference sequence). CDR3: CASSPLAGGGYEQYF. The CDR3 DNA reads TGTGCCAGCAGCCCACTAGCGGGTGGCGGCTACGAGCAGTACTTC.

The V and J genes are TRBV4-2 and TRBJ2-2, with a possible D match to TRBD2 (6 bases). Germline-derived CDR1 and CDR2 are LGHNA and YNFKEQ. The CDR3 runs 15 residues. The ends were cut back, 1 base at V and 6 bases at J, with 12 bases in the middle. CDR3 sequence reads: CASSQVLREAGELFF. The CDR3 DNA reads TGTGCCAGCAGCCAAGTTCTCAGGGAGGCCGGGGAGCTGTTTTTT.

V is TRBV7-9 and J is TRBJ1-2; D is uncertain. The CDR3 sequence is 16 residues long. Germline values: CDR1 SEHNR, CDR2 FQNEAQ (reference sequence). Deletions cut 5 bases from V and 4 bases from J, with 20 bases between. The CDR3 sequence is CASSPLRGGESYGYTF. The CDR3 nucleotides are TGTGCCAGCAGCCCCCTGCGGGGAGGAGAGTCCTATGGCTACACCTTC.

The rearrangement uses TRBV14 and TRBJ2-2; 8 bases are a match to TRBD1. The CDR3 spans 15 residues. Germline lookup yields CDR1 SGHDN and CDR2 FVKESK. V shed 6 bases, J shed 2 bases, and the junction held 5 bases outside the gene matches. The CDR3 reads CASRQTGVNTGELFF. Written as DNA, the CDR3 is TGTGCCAGCAGACAGACAGGGGTTAACACCGGGGAGCTGTTTTTT.

The genes are TRBV7-9 and TRBJ2-1, with 14 nucleotides matching TRBD2. V shed 5 bases, J shed 8 bases, and the junction held 2 bases outside the gene matches. Germline V gene lookup returns CDR1 SEHNR and CDR2 FQNEAQ (reference sequence). The CDR3 sequence is 14 residues long. CDR3 sequence (DNA): TGTGCCAGCAGCCTGGGACTAGCGGGAGATGAGCAGTTCTTC. Protein product: CASSLGLAGDEQFF.

The CDR3 coding sequence is TGTGCCAGCAGCGTATGGCGGGACGGCACAGATACGCAGTATTTT. Translating it yields CASSVWRDGTDTQYF. The rearrangement uses TRBV9 and TRBJ2-3, with D maybe TRBD2 (6 bases). CDR1 is SGDLS and CDR2 is YYNGEE in the germline V gene. CDR3 length: 15 amino acids. V dropped 1 base and J dropped 1 base, with 10 bases sitting between them. Filled out from reference TRBV9 and TRBJ2-3, the complete variable domain reads DSGVTQTPKHLITATGQRVTLRCSPRSGDLSVYWYQQSLDQGLQFLIQYYNGEERAKGNILERFSAQQFPDLHSELNLSSLELGDSALYFCASSVWRDGTDTQYFGPGTRLTVL.

This chain links TRBV7-2 with TRBJ2-6, with 9 bases that match TRBD1. This CDR3 has 17 residues. The germline gives CDR1 SGHTA, CDR2 FQGNSA. V shed 5 bases and J 0 bases; nucleotides not matched to a gene: 5. CDR3 amino acids: CASSRGQGSSGANVLTF. As DNA, the CDR3 is TGTGCCAGCAGCCGCGGACAGGGGAGCTCTGGGGCCAACGTCCTGACTTTC.

This chain links TRBV14 with TRBJ2-2; 8 bases match TRBD2. CDR3 length equals 15 residues. The germline CDR1 and CDR2 sequences are SGHDN and FVKESK. V lost 0 bases to trimming and J lost 5 bases; unmatched junction nucleotides: 2. The chain's CDR3 is CASSQDLAGTGELFF. The CDR3 DNA follows: TGTGCCAGCAGCCAAGATTTAGCGGGAACCGGGGAGCTGTTTTTT. The complete variable domain, with remaining parts taken from reference TRBV14 and TRBJ2-2, reads EAGVTQFPSHSVIEKGQTVTLRCDPISGHDNLYWYRRVMGKEIKFLLHFVKESKQDESGMPNNRFLAERTGGTYSTLKVQPAELEDSGVYFCASSQDLAGTGELFFGEGSRLTVL.

The J gene is TRBJ2-7, the V gene TRBV5-5, with 11 bases matching TRBD2. CDR1 is SGHKS, CDR2 YYEKEE, per germline (reference sequence). The CDR3 is made up of 14 amino acids. The J segment lost 6 bases and the V segment lost 0 bases, leaving 2 bases of the junction unmatched. For the CDR3, the DNA is TGTGCCAGCAGCTTGGGGCTAGCGGGGGGCGAGCAGTACTTC. Its protein product is CASSLGLAGGEQYF.

The V gene is TRBV6-1, the J gene TRBJ2-1; TRBD2 might be the D (6 bases). CDR1 and CDR2 (germline): MNHNS, SASEGT. The CDR3 loop spans 16 amino acids. The V and J ends lost 2 bases and 0 bases respectively, with 11 bases between them. The CDR3 DNA follows: TGTGCCAGCAGTGAAAGGGCGGGACGCTCCTACAATGAGCAGTTCTTC. Translation: CASSERAGRSYNEQFF.

V usage is TRBV7-9 and J usage is TRBJ2-3; no definite D call. This CDR3 has 13 residues. Trimming left V 1 base short and J 3 bases short, with 5 bases between. Looked up from germline, CDR1 is SEHNR and CDR2 is FQNEAQ (reference sequence). Written as DNA, the CDR3 is TGTGCCAGCAGCTTAGTAGAAACAGATACGCAGTATTTT. Protein sequence: CASSLVETDTQYF.

The chain uses TRBV5-1 and TRBJ2-2; TRBD2 matches 9 bases. V trimming: 4 bases; J trimming: 10 bases; junction bases outside the gene matches: 14. CDR3 length: 16 amino acids. Germline V gives CDR1 SGHRS, CDR2 YFSETQ. The CDR3 nucleotides are TGCGCCAGCAGCCAAGGACCCATAGCGGGAGCCGCGGAGCTGTTTTTT. It is translated as CASSQGPIAGAAELFF.

This clone was recorded only once. The gene calls are TRBV7-2 and TRBJ2-7, with a tentative D call TRBD1 (6 bases). Trimming took 1 base from V and 0 from J, leaving 10 bases between them. CDR1 is SGHTA and CDR2 is FQGNSA in the germline V gene. The CDR3 has 15 residues. CDR3 in amino acids: CASSLEGTSSYEQYF. DNA for the CDR3: TGTGCCAGCAGCTTAGAGGGGACATCCTCCTACGAGCAGTACTTC.